The 28 T cell receptor beta chains below all came from one sample that was sequenced in a study of a mutant IDH1 vaccine in newly diagnosed glioma. This table comes from immunoSEQ multiplex PCR, and its TCRdb copy is limited to in-frame clones, with some not included. The sample records 23,000 or so clones, around three quarters being singletons. Time point reported: week 11, during vaccination. Each dose of the vaccine consisted of 300 ug of mutant IDH1 20-mer peptide, with topical imiquimod. Antigen specificity for these receptors is unknown. The sequencing here drew on PBMCs, taken from a glioma patient whose treatment included an IDH1 peptide vaccine. Source of these receptors: a man aged 35-49 years with glioma.

The chain couples TRBV7-2 to TRBJ2-2; D possibly corresponds to TRBD1 (5 bases). This CDR3 region has 16 residues. V lost 3 bases, J lost 1 base, and 12 bases lay in between. Germline CDR1 and CDR2: SGHTA and FQGNSA. The CDR3 region is CASSFAGILNTGELFF. CDR3 nucleotides: TGTGCCAGCAGCTTTGCAGGGATCTTGAACACCGGGGAGCTGTTTTTT.

With respect to this clone: Other DNA sequences within the sample encode an identical CDR3. The V call is TRBV11-2, the J call TRBJ2-3; D is uncertain. Germline V CDR1 and CDR2: SGHAT, FQNNGV. The CDR3 has 15 amino acids. Trimming cost V 1 base and J 6 bases, with 14 bases left between them. Written as DNA, the CDR3 is TGTGCCAGCAGCTTAGGCAGTAGAGGTGCGGATACGCAGTATTTT. This codes for CASSLGSRGADTQYF. Complete variable domain (other parts from reference TRBV11-2 and TRBJ2-3): EAGVAQSPRYKIIEKRQSVAFWCNPISGHATLYWYQQILGQGPKLLIQFQNNGVVDDSQLPKDRFSAERLKGVDSTLKIQPAKLEDSAVYLCASSLGSRGADTQYFGPGTRLTVL.

The chain carries TRBV5-4 and TRBJ2-7, with D unclear. Trimming removed 4 bases at V and 6 bases at J, with 17 bases between. The CDR3 loop spans 14 amino acids. CDR1 is SGHNT, CDR2 YYREEE, per germline (reference sequence). The CDR3 is CASSMEGLPAEQYF. The CDR3 DNA reads TGTGCCAGCAGCATGGAAGGCCTGCCGGCCGAGCAGTACTTC.

V usage is TRBV6-4 and J usage is TRBJ2-1, with TRBD2 matching 14 bases. Germline V gives CDR1 MRHNA, CDR2 SNTAGT. The trim removed 1 base at V and 0 bases at J, leaving 11 bases unmatched. The CDR3 totals 21 residues. The CDR3 loop reads CASSDLGRGTSGRSSYNEQFF. The CDR3 nucleotides read TGTGCCAGCAGTGACTTAGGGCGGGGGACTAGCGGGAGAAGCTCCTACAATGAGCAGTTCTTC.

This clone was seen just once. The gene calls are TRBV6-1 and TRBJ2-7; no firm D call. This CDR3 has 13 residues. Trimming shortened V by 2 bases and J by 3 bases, and 8 bases separated the two germline ends. The germline V gene has CDR1 MNHNS and CDR2 SASEGT. The CDR3 region has the DNA TGTGCCAGCAGTGAACCGGTGAGCTACGAGCAGTACTTC. This encodes CASSEPVSYEQYF.

The chain has TRBV4-3 and TRBJ1-1, with D uncertain. The length of the CDR3 is 15 residues. Germline V gene lookup returns CDR1 LGHNA and CDR2 YSLEER. V lost 0 bases and J lost 7, with 15 bases in between. The CDR3 region is CASSQDGRRNNEAFF. The CDR3 DNA follows: TGCGCCAGCAGCCAAGATGGTAGGAGGAATAATGAAGCTTTCTTT.

This clone is termed medium-sized. The rearrangement uses TRBV6-5 and TRBJ2-3, with a weak D call TRBD2 (5 bases). This CDR3 has 13 amino acids. V was trimmed by 0 bases and J by 6 bases, leaving 7 bases between them. Germline V gene lookup returns CDR1 MNHEY and CDR2 SVGAGI. The CDR3 sequence: CASSYSERDTQYF. The DNA for the CDR3 is TGTGCCAGCAGTTACTCGGAGCGGGATACGCAGTATTTT.

The genes are TRBV27 and TRBJ2-7; 7 bases are shared with TRBD2. The CDR3 has 16 amino acids. Germline V gene data show CDR1 as MNHEY and CDR2 as SMNVEV (reference sequence). The junction had 13 bases not matched to a gene; V was cut back by 2 bases and J by 6 bases. CDR3 protein: CASSLEGWEGLGEQYF. The CDR3 nucleotides read TGTGCCAGCAGTTTAGAAGGGTGGGAGGGCCTGGGCGAGCAGTACTTC.

The CDR3 DNA follows: TGTGCCAGCAGCTACAGCGGGGACCAGCCCCAGCATTTT. Protein product: CASSYSGDQPQHF. V gene TRBV11-2 combines with J gene TRBJ1-5; possibly TRBD1 for D (5 bases). CDR3 size: 13 residues. Trimming cost V 4 bases and J 7 bases, with 11 bases left between them. From germline, CDR1 is SGHAT and CDR2 FQNNGV.

V is TRBV5-5 and J is TRBJ2-7; D might be TRBD2 (5 bases). The germline V gene has CDR1 SGHKS and CDR2 YYEKEE (reference sequence). Deletions cut 0 bases from V and 7 bases from J, with 14 bases between. This CDR3 is built from 14 residues. The CDR3 DNA is TGTGCCAGCAGCTTGGTAGATCCCCCGGGGGAGCAGTACGTC. Translated: CASSLVDPPGEQYV.

The chain recombines TRBV7-2 with TRBJ1-2; possible D gene TRBD1, 5 bases. The V end was cut by 5 bases, the J end by 7 bases, with 14 bases between. The CDR3 loop spans 13 amino acids. The germline CDR1 and CDR2 sequences are SGHTA and FQGNSA. DNA for the CDR3: TGTGCCAGCAGCGGCCGGGACTTGGGTGGCTACACCTTC. Residues: CASSGRDLGGYTF.

The chain employs TRBV7-8 and TRBJ1-4; no firm D call. V lost 3 bases and J 13 bases, leaving 18 bases between the germline ends. The CDR3 consists of 14 residues. Germline values: CDR1 SGHVS, CDR2 FQNEAQ. The CDR3 sequence is CASSFLLQRAPLFF. The CDR3 nucleotides read TGTGCCAGCAGCTTTCTCCTTCAGAGGGCCCCACTGTTTTTT.

The chain links TRBV2 to TRBJ2-1; 13 bases are shared with TRBD2. Per the germline V gene, CDR1 is SNHLY and CDR2 is FYNNEI. The CDR3 is 14 amino acids. J was trimmed by 2 bases and V by 9 bases; bases with no gene match: 1. CDR3 nucleotides: TGTGCCAGGGGGACTAGCGGGACCTACAATGAGCAGTTCTTC. It specifies CARGTSGTYNEQFF.

V gene TRBV5-1 combines with J gene TRBJ1-4; D unclear. Trimming pared 0 bases from V and 7 bases from J, leaving 16 bases between. Germline lookup yields CDR1 SGHRS and CDR2 YFSETQ. The CDR3 is made up of 16 amino acids. The DNA of the CDR3 is TGCGCCAGCAGCTTGGGGACCCCGGGGAGAGGTGAAAAACTGTTTTTT. It translates to CASSLGTPGRGEKLFF. The whole variable domain, remainder taken from reference TRBV5-1 and TRBJ1-4, is KAGVTQTPRYLIKTRGQQVTLSCSPISGHRSVSWYQQTPGQGLQFLFEYFSETQRNKGNFPGRFSGRQFSNSRSEMNVSTLELGDSALYLCASSLGTPGRGEKLFFGSGTQLSVL.

The chain joins TRBV29-1 to TRBJ2-1; 8 bases are shared with TRBD2. Germline-derived CDR1 and CDR2 are SQVTM and ANQGSEA. The CDR3 covers 12 residues. V lost 6 bases, J lost 8 bases, and 6 bases stayed unmatched. The CDR3 region has the DNA TGCAGCGTGGGACTAGGGGGGTATGAGCAGTTCTTC. This encodes CSVGLGGYEQFF.

There are a few counts of this clone. The chain combines TRBV2 with TRBJ2-1; D tentatively reads TRBD1 or TRBD2 (5 bases each). Trimming took off 8 bases at V and 2 bases at J, with 22 bases between the two ends. In germline, CDR1 is SNHLY, CDR2 FYNNEI. This CDR3 has 17 residues. The CDR3 here is CASEVWGPGTTYNEQFF. The CDR3 DNA sequence: TGTGCCAGCGAGGTGTGGGGACCGGGAACAACCTACAATGAGCAGTTCTTC.

The CDR3 DNA is TGCGCCAGCAGCCAAGGCGCGGCAGGCGACTATGGCTACACCTTC. As protein: CASSQGAAGDYGYTF. This chain uses TRBV4-3 with TRBJ1-2; D ambiguous. The CDR3 has 15 amino acids. Germline-derived CDR1 and CDR2 are LGHNA and YSLEER. The V gene lost 1 base and the J gene lost 3 bases, with 12 bases spanning the gap.

The rearrangement uses TRBV19 and TRBJ2-7, with D hard to call. V was shortened by 1 base and J by 1 base, with 11 bases between the two germline ends. CDR3 length: 15 amino acids. CDR1 is LNHDA, CDR2 SQIVND, per germline (reference sequence). CDR3 region: CASSIGLHPSYEQYF. DNA of the CDR3: TGTGCCAGTAGTATAGGCCTACACCCATCCTACGAGCAGTACTTC.

The gene calls are TRBV10-2 and TRBJ2-7, with 7 bases fitting TRBD1. The J segment lost 4 bases and the V segment lost 6 bases, leaving 9 bases of the junction unmatched. CDR3 length: 14 residues. Germline assignment: CDR1 WSHSY and CDR2 SAAADI. The CDR3 loop is CASRTGPGFYEQYV. Written as DNA, the CDR3 is TGCGCCAGCAGGACAGGGCCCGGGTTTTACGAGCAGTACGTC.

V gene TRBV9 combines with J gene TRBJ2-5, with D possibly TRBD2 on 6 matching bases. Looked up from germline, CDR1 is SGDLS and CDR2 is YYNGEE. This CDR3 has 14 amino acids. The germline V and J ends were trimmed by 4 bases and 2 bases, with 12 bases remaining between them. The CDR3 nucleotides are TGTGCCAGCAGCATGGCTAGCGAACAAGAGACCCAGTACTTC. Amino acid sequence: CASSMASEQETQYF.

This sequence joins TRBV7-9 and TRBJ2-2, with 9 bases that match TRBD1. Germline V gives CDR1 SEHNR, CDR2 FQNEAQ (reference sequence). The trim removed 6 bases at V and 5 bases at J, leaving 7 bases unmatched. The CDR3 runs 15 residues. CDR3 sequence reads: CASRPTGGRTGELFF. The DNA of the CDR3 is TGTGCCAGCAGACCTACAGGGGGCAGGACCGGGGAGCTGTTTTTT.

The V call is TRBV5-8, the J call TRBJ1-2; 8 positions agree with TRBD1. Germline V lookup: CDR1 SGHTS, CDR2 YDEGEE. The CDR3 totals 14 residues. Trimming took 4 bases from V and 8 from J; bases not matched to a gene: 10. The CDR3 DNA reads as TGTGCCAGCAGCCCGTGGACAGGGACTAGCGGCTACACCTTC. This sequence encodes CASSPWTGTSGYTF.

This clone appeared a few times. The sample has other DNA sequences that encode this CDR3 too. The V call is TRBV14, the J call TRBJ1-1; D is ambiguous. Looked up from germline, CDR1 is SGHDN and CDR2 is FVKESK. The CDR3 is made up of 13 amino acids. Deletions cut 2 bases from V and 1 base from J, with 5 bases between. CDR3 bases: TGTGCCAGCAGCCAACTGCGGAACACTGAAGCTTTCTTT. It encodes CASSQLRNTEAFF.

The V gene is TRBV30, the J gene TRBJ1-1; D may be TRBD1 (6 bases). CDR1 GTSNPN and CDR2 SVGIG come from the germline V gene (reference sequence). The CDR3 sequence is 14 residues long. Trimming removed 4 bases at V and 1 base at J, with 13 bases between. The CDR3 here is CAWKWGLGNTEAFF. The CDR3 DNA follows: TGTGCCTGGAAATGGGGGCTTGGGAACACTGAAGCTTTCTTT.

This clone was observed once. This rearrangement joins TRBV7-2 to TRBJ1-1; 8 bases map to TRBD1. Per the germline V gene, CDR1 is SGHTA and CDR2 is FQGNSA. The trim removed 1 base at V and 3 bases at J, leaving 4 bases unmatched. The CDR3 loop spans 15 amino acids. The CDR3 nucleotides read TGTGCCAGCAGCTTAGACGGGACAGGAGACACTGAAGCTTTCTTT. Its protein product is CASSLDGTGDTEAFF. Looking up the rest from reference TRBV7-2 and TRBJ1-1 gives the full variable domain: GAGVSQSPSNKVTEKGKDVELRCDPISGHTALYWYRQSLGQGLEFLIYFQGNSAPDKSGLPSDRFSAERTGGSVSTLTIQRTQQEDSAVYLCASSLDGTGDTEAFFGQGTRLTVV.

V gene TRBV29-1 combines with J gene TRBJ2-2; 13 nucleotides match TRBD2. V lost 1 base and J lost 6; bases outside the gene matches: 2. CDR3 length: 15 residues. Germline CDR1 and CDR2: SQVTM and ANQGSEA. CDR3 nucleotides: TGCAGCGTTGAAGCGACTAGCGGGGGGCCCGGGGAGCTGTTTTTT. Translating it yields CSVEATSGGPGELFF.

This chain joins TRBV19 and TRBJ2-7; 9 positions agree with TRBD2. Germline V gene lookup returns CDR1 LNHDA and CDR2 SQIVND (reference sequence). The junction had 4 bases not matched to a gene; V was cut back by 3 bases and J by 1 base. This CDR3 region has 15 residues. In nucleotides, the CDR3 is TGTGCCAGTAGTATCGGACTAGCGCAATCCTACGAGCAGTACTTC. As protein: CASSIGLAQSYEQYF.

The chain is built from TRBV28 and TRBJ1-2; TRBD1 matches 7 bases. This CDR3 has 12 residues. J lost 6 bases, V lost 5 bases, and 3 bases had no gene match. Germline CDR1 is MDHEN and CDR2 is SYDVKM. The chain's CDR3 is CASSTGVHGYTF. The CDR3 nucleotides read TGTGCCAGCAGTACAGGGGTCCATGGCTACACCTTC.